The 18 T cell receptor beta chains below were found in one sample sequenced in a study of cytomegalovirus exposure and HLA in healthy donors. Produced via immunoSEQ multiplex PCR; TCRdb's table is partial and in-frame only. The table shows about 110,000 clones, with 88% occurring only once. The sample comprised PBMCs. The receptors come from a woman aged 18-35 years in good health and CMV-seropositive.

This clone has a single count. The J gene is TRBJ1-6, the V gene TRBV5-4; no clear D gene. Germline CDR1 SGHNT, CDR2 YYREEE (reference sequence). Trimming pared 4 bases from V and 9 bases from J, leaving 8 bases between. There are 12 residues in the CDR3. The CDR3, as DNA: TGTGCCAGCAGCCTACCGTCTTCACCCCTCCACTTT. Translating gives CASSLPSSPLHF.

The CDR3 DNA reads TGCAGCGTTCTTGACAGGTCAAAATCCACAGATACGCAGTATTTT. Protein sequence: CSVLDRSKSTDTQYF. This chain joins TRBV29-1 and TRBJ2-3; the D gene is possibly TRBD1 (6 bases). V was clipped by 5 bases and J by 2 bases, with 17 bases between them. Germline assignment: CDR1 SQVTM and CDR2 ANQGSEA. This CDR3 comprises 15 residues.

This CDR3 reads CASSFWGESNQPQHF. For the CDR3, the DNA is TGTGCCAGCAGTTTTTGGGGGGAAAGCAATCAGCCCCAGCATTTT. The genes are TRBV28 and TRBJ1-5; D might be TRBD1 (5 bases). The germline gives CDR1 MDHEN, CDR2 SYDVKM. The CDR3 has 15 residues. V was clipped by 3 bases and J by 1 base, with 10 bases between them.

The rearrangement uses TRBV6-5 and TRBJ2-1; 9 bases fit TRBD2. CDR3 length equals 15 residues. V lost 5 bases and J lost 6; bases outside the gene matches: 8. From germline, CDR1 is MNHEY and CDR2 SVGAGI. The CDR3 sequence: CASSPPSGKPNEQFF. The CDR3 DNA reads as TGTGCCAGCAGTCCCCCTAGCGGGAAACCCAATGAGCAGTTCTTC.

The V and J genes are TRBV2 and TRBJ2-5; the D gene is possibly TRBD2 (6 bases). V gave up 6 bases and J gave up 5 bases, with 16 bases separating them. CDR3 length: 14 amino acids. CDR1 and CDR2 from the germline V gene are SNHLY and FYNNEI. For the CDR3, the DNA is TGTGCCAGCAGGTCGGGGCGAGGGAGGGAGACCCAGTACTTC. Residues: CASRSGRGRETQYF.

The genes are TRBV29-1 and TRBJ1-1, with unresolved D. V was clipped by 3 bases and J by 10 bases, with 12 bases between them. Per the germline V gene, CDR1 is SQVTM and CDR2 is ANQGSEA. The CDR3 consists of 11 residues. In DNA, the CDR3 is TGCAGCGTTGAGGGTCTTGAGGGAGCTTTCTTT. As protein: CSVEGLEGAFF. Full variable domain (missing parts from reference TRBV29-1 and TRBJ1-1): SAVISQKPSRDICQRGTSLTIQCQVDSQVTMMFWYRQQPGQSLTLIATANQGSEATYESGFVIDKFPISRPNLTFSTLTVSNMSPEDSSIYLCSVEGLEGAFFGQGTRLTVV.

The chain uses TRBV29-1 and TRBJ1-1; possibly TRBD1 for D (5 bases). The CDR3 runs 13 residues. Germline V gene data show CDR1 as SQVTM and CDR2 as ANQGSEA. V shed 7 bases and J shed 0 bases, with 12 bases lying between them. CDR3 in amino acids: CSASGNLNTEAFF. CDR3 coding DNA: TGCAGCGCATCAGGGAATTTGAACACTGAAGCTTTCTTT.

To note about this clone: Other nucleotide sequences from this sample produce the same CDR3. The V gene is TRBV6-4, the J gene TRBJ2-3, with 13 positions matching TRBD2. From germline, CDR1 is MRHNA and CDR2 SNTAGT. V lost 2 bases and J lost 1; bases outside the gene matches: 0. This CDR3 is 16 amino acids long. The CDR3 sequence is CASSDGTSGGTDTQYF. CDR3 DNA: TGTGCCAGCAGTGACGGGACTAGCGGGGGCACAGATACGCAGTATTTT.

The V gene is TRBV27, the J gene TRBJ2-4, with D possibly being TRBD2 (6 bases). Trimming shortened V by 3 bases and J by 1 base, and 16 bases separated the two germline ends. The CDR3 totals 17 residues. Germline V gives CDR1 MNHEY, CDR2 SMNVEV (reference sequence). The CDR3 here is CASSLRSRSGAKNIQYF. The CDR3 coding sequence is TGTGCCAGCAGTTTGCGGAGTAGGAGCGGGGCCAAAAACATTCAGTACTTC.

The genes are TRBV5-5 and TRBJ1-1; D ambiguous. This CDR3 contains 12 residues. The V end was cut by 4 bases, the J end by 7 bases, with 11 bases between. Germline lookup yields CDR1 SGHKS and CDR2 YYEKEE (reference sequence). CDR3 nucleotides: TGTGCCAGCAGCCTAACGGGAGTTGAAGCTTTCTTT. It specifies CASSLTGVEAFF.

This rearrangement joins TRBV10-3 to TRBJ2-2, with TRBD2 matching over 7 bases. CDR3 length: 14 amino acids. Germline lookup yields CDR1 ENHRY and CDR2 SYGVKD. V trimming: 6 bases; J trimming: 6 bases; junction bases outside the gene matches: 7. This CDR3 reads CAIRLTSNPGELFF. CDR3 nucleotides: TGTGCCATCAGATTGACTAGCAATCCCGGGGAGCTGTTTTTT.

This clone was counted only a few times. This rearrangement joins TRBV19 to TRBJ2-2, with 13 bases aligning to TRBD2. Germline loops: CDR1 LNHDA, CDR2 SQIVND (reference sequence). Germline trimming cut 10 bases from V and 7 bases from J; bases unmatched to any gene: 9. This CDR3 spans 15 amino acids. CDR3 loop: CATYETSGGRGELFF. In DNA, the CDR3 is TGTGCCACCTATGAGACTAGCGGGGGGCGCGGGGAGCTGTTTTTT.

Many counts were recorded for this clone. The rearrangement links TRBV6-4 to TRBJ2-3, with TRBD2 matching 9 bases. The CDR3 is made up of 15 amino acids. The V and J ends lost 3 bases and 6 bases, in that order; junction bases with no gene match: 7. Germline-derived CDR1 and CDR2 are MRHNA and SNTAGT. The CDR3 loop is CASSEVAGDRDTQYF. CDR3 DNA sequence: TGTGCCAGCAGTGAGGTAGCGGGGGACCGGGATACGCAGTATTTT.

The J gene is TRBJ2-7, the V gene TRBV4-2; the D gene is possibly TRBD1 (5 bases). The CDR3 spans 14 residues. V was clipped by 1 base and J by 6 bases, with 13 bases between them. CDR1 and CDR2 (germline): LGHNA, YNFKEQ. The CDR3 region is CASSQGGRTGEQYF. The CDR3 DNA reads as TGTGCCAGCAGCCAAGGGGGCCGAACGGGCGAGCAGTACTTC.

This clone was picked up one time. The gene calls are TRBV27 and TRBJ2-2, with 9 nucleotides matching TRBD2. V dropped 3 bases and J dropped 5; count of bases not matched to a gene: 4. This CDR3 has 15 amino acids. The V gene's germline CDR1 is MNHEY and CDR2 SMNVEV (reference sequence). The CDR3 DNA reads TGTGCCAGCAGTTTGGGACTAGCTCCGACCGGGGAGCTGTTTTTT. Translation gives CASSLGLAPTGELFF.

The J gene is TRBJ2-3, the V gene TRBV18; 8 bases align to TRBD1. This CDR3 has 15 amino acids. The ends lost 4 bases at V and 2 bases at J; junction bases unmatched: 5. The V gene's germline CDR1 is KGHSH and CDR2 LQKENI. CDR3 protein: CASSLRQGPTDTQYF. In DNA, the CDR3 is TGTGCCAGCTCACTCCGACAGGGGCCCACAGATACGCAGTATTTT. Full variable domain (remainder filled in from reference TRBV18 and TRBJ2-3): NAGVMQNPRHLVRRRGQEARLRCSPMKGHSHVYWYRQLPEEGLKFMVYLQKENIIDESGMPKERFSAEFPKEGPSILRIQQVVRGDSAAYFCASSLRQGPTDTQYFGPGTRLTVL.

This chain connects TRBV7-9 to TRBJ1-2, with TRBD1 matching over 7 bases. The ends lost 5 bases at V and 2 bases at J; junction bases unmatched: 5. The V gene's germline CDR1 is SEHNR and CDR2 FQNEAQ (reference sequence). This CDR3 has 14 amino acids. The CDR3 DNA is TGTGCCAGCAGCCCCCCGGGACAGAACTATGGCTACACCTTC. Translation gives CASSPPGQNYGYTF. Full variable domain (remainder filled in from reference TRBV7-9 and TRBJ1-2): DTGVSQNPRHKITKRGQNVTFRCDPISEHNRLYWYRQTLGQGPEFLTYFQNEAQLEKSRLLSDRFSAERPKGSFSTLEIQRTEQGDSAMYLCASSPPGQNYGYTFGSGTRLTVV.

The rearrangement uses TRBV7-2 and TRBJ2-1; tentatively, D is TRBD1 (6 bases). Germline loops: CDR1 SGHTA, CDR2 FQGNSA. Trimming took 6 bases from V and 2 from J, leaving 17 bases between them. The CDR3 runs to 16 residues. Written as DNA, the CDR3 is TGTGCCAGCAGTCCCATGGCAGGGGCTGCCTACAATGAGCAGTTCTTC. It specifies CASSPMAGAAYNEQFF.